This is a list of T cell receptor beta chains from one sample in a study of T cells in Graves' hyperthyroidism and ophthalmopathy. TCRdb used MiXCR to reprocess the multiplex PCR reads, holding one entry per CDR3 protein. The sample consists of hundreds of thousands of distinct CDR3 sequences, about 38% of them appearing once. The sequenced sample was blood. The receptors were sampled from a man aged 18 to 30 with Graves' hyperthyroidism. Each CDR3 is given without its conserved first and last residue. Rows may omit the clone size; those that give it use once, few, many or a size class.

clone_size: many
v_call: TRBV5-1
j_call: TRBJ1-4
cdr3_aa: ASSGTGHNEKLF

clone_size: few
v_call: TRBV9
j_call: TRBJ2-2
cdr3_aa: ASRGTQSGELF

clone_size: few
v_call: TRBV6-6
j_call: TRBJ1-2
cdr3_aa: ASTSGGGANYGYT

clone_size: few
v_call: TRBV5-1
j_call: TRBJ1-1
cdr3_aa: ASSLEGGLGAF

clone_size: -
v_call: TRBV20-1
j_call: TRBJ2-2
cdr3_aa: SATSGSNTGELF

clone_size: -
v_call: TRBV20-1
j_call: TRBJ2-2
cdr3_aa: SAASGEVPNTGELF

clone_size: -
v_call: TRBV7-2
j_call: TRBJ1-4
cdr3_aa: ASSLAKGGAGEKLF

clone_size: -
v_call: TRBV28
j_call: TRBJ1-5
cdr3_aa: ASSLHSDDQPQH

clone_size: -
v_call: TRBV7-9
j_call: TRBJ1-1
cdr3_aa: ASSFRNRTGKAF

clone_size: -
v_call: TRBV7-9
j_call: TRBJ2-5
cdr3_aa: ASSLEGTSGEQETQY

clone_size: -
v_call: TRBV29-1
j_call: TRBJ2-6
cdr3_aa: SVADRANVLT

clone_size: -
v_call: TRBV20-1
j_call: TRBJ1-1
cdr3_aa: SASSGGPNTEAF

clone_size: many
v_call: TRBV5-1
j_call: TRBJ1-4
cdr3_aa: ASSLKGSGEKLF

clone_size: -
v_call: TRBV20-1
j_call: TRBJ2-2
cdr3_aa: SASNPGGDPNTGELF

clone_size: -
v_call: TRBV12-3/TRBV12-4
j_call: TRBJ2-7
cdr3_aa: ASSLVPGPPYEQY

clone_size: many
v_call: TRBV7-8
j_call: TRBJ1-6
cdr3_aa: ASSFSTNSPLH

clone_size: -
v_call: TRBV28
j_call: TRBJ2-7
cdr3_aa: ASSLYRGQDEQY

clone_size: -
v_call: TRBV5-4
j_call: TRBJ1-1
cdr3_aa: ASSLARGGGEF

clone_size: -
v_call: TRBV20-1
j_call: TRBJ2-5
cdr3_aa: SALPRLAGKETQY

clone_size: -
v_call: TRBV25-1
j_call: TRBJ2-5
cdr3_aa: ASSVAGTVIQETQY

clone_size: -
v_call: TRBV19
j_call: TRBJ1-3
cdr3_aa: ASSADGTSGNTIY

clone_size: -
v_call: TRBV6-5
j_call: TRBJ1-5
cdr3_aa: ASSGEQGRRNQPQH

clone_size: -
v_call: TRBV19
j_call: TRBJ2-2
cdr3_aa: ASSIRGSGTGELF

clone_size: -
v_call: TRBV19
j_call: TRBJ2-5
cdr3_aa: ASSIGAVGETQY

clone_size: few
v_call: TRBV4-1
j_call: TRBJ2-5
cdr3_aa: ASSQLGTGEETQY

clone_size: many
v_call: TRBV7-9
j_call: TRBJ1-5
cdr3_aa: ASSPQDSVGPQH

clone_size: -
v_call: TRBV20-1
j_call: TRBJ2-7
cdr3_aa: SAGQIHNTYEQY

clone_size: few
v_call: TRBV2
j_call: TRBJ1-6
cdr3_aa: ASRRDRDSPLH

clone_size: few
v_call: TRBV5-1
j_call: TRBJ1-6
cdr3_aa: ASSLDRARNSPLH